This T cell receptor beta chain was recovered during a study of immune characterization of retroperitoneal liposarcoma. This clonotype showed up just a few times. TCRdb reprocessed the PCR reads via MiXCR and lists one record per CDR3 protein. The sample shows about 2,400 distinct CDR3 sequences, about 49% of them seen only once. The sequencing input was tumor tissue. This sequence was found in a female donor with retroperitoneal liposarcoma.

The CDR3 DNA reads as TGTGCCAGCAGTGCACAGGGGACCTACGGGAATTCACCCCTCCACTTT. Protein sequence: CASSAQGTYGNSPLHF. The chain is built from TRBV6-1 and TRBJ1-6, with 7 positions matching TRBD1. CDR1 and CDR2 from the germline V gene are MNHNS and SASEGT. There are 16 residues in the CDR3. Trimming removed 4 bases from V and 7 bases from J; junction bases left unmatched: 10.